A single sample gave rise to the 29 T cell receptor beta chains below, sequenced in a study of CD8+CD57+ T cells in acquired aplastic anemia. Profiles of TCR beta VDJ and CDR3 were generated from a genomic DNA template. TCRdb itself ran the reads through MiXCR, one entry per CDR3 protein. The repertoire holds about 420,000 distinct CDR3 sequences, with just under 70% as singletons. Sequenced: sorted CD4+, CD8+, or CD8+CD57+ T cells (not recorded which) from PBMCs. The receptors come from a human donor in good health, serving as a control.

With respect to this clonotype: Sequence at one end of the junction differs from germline and may be a read error. Here the CDR3 reads CAGSLLLQSDTQYF. In nucleotides, the CDR3 is TGTGCCGGCAGCCTCCTCCTACAGTCGGATACGCAGTATTTT. This rearrangement joins TRBV7-9 to TRBJ2-3, with no clear D. The germline V gene has CDR1 SEHNR and CDR2 FQNEAQ (reference sequence). CDR3 size: 14 residues. The complete variable domain, with remaining parts taken from reference TRBV7-9 and TRBJ2-3, reads DTGVSQNPRHKITKRGQNVTFRCDPISEHNRLYWYRQTLGQGPEFLTYFQNEAQLEKSRLLSDRFSAERPKGSFSTLEIQRTEQGDSAMYLCAGSLLLQSDTQYFGPGTRLTVL.

This clonotype was seen repeatedly, ten times or more. The CDR3 region is CASSSAWAGRDEEQFF. Here the CDR3 DNA reads TGTGCCAGCAGTTCAGCTTGGGCGGGTAGGGATGAGGAGCAGTTCTTC. This chain joins TRBV6-2 or TRBV6-3 and TRBJ2-1, with D maybe TRBD2 (5 bases). Germline CDR1 reads MNHEY; CDR2 reads SVGEGT. CDR3 length: 16 residues. V lost 4 bases and J 10 bases, leaving 23 bases between the germline ends.

The chain uses TRBV7-8 and TRBJ1-1; D not resolved. V was clipped by 5 bases and J by 3 bases, with 13 bases between them. Looked up from germline, CDR1 is SGHVS and CDR2 is FQNEAQ. The CDR3 extends over 14 amino acids. CDR3 sequence: CASSLITVYTEAFF. DNA of the CDR3: TGTGCCAGCAGCCTCATCACGGTCTACACTGAAGCTTTCTTT.

This clonotype was found a few times. This chain links TRBV7-2 with TRBJ2-5, with 13 positions matching TRBD2. CDR1 is SGHTA, CDR2 FQGNSA, per germline. This CDR3 is 15 amino acids long. V lost 5 bases to trimming and J lost 5 bases; unmatched junction nucleotides: 5. The CDR3 coding sequence is TGTGCCAGCAGCAACGGACTAGCGGGGGCTGAGACCCAGTACTTC. Translating gives CASSNGLAGAETQYF.

The V gene is TRBV20-1, the J gene TRBJ2-7, with TRBD2 identical over 12 bases. The V gene's germline CDR1 is DFQATT and CDR2 SNEGSKA (reference sequence). Trimming at V came to 6 bases and at J to 2 bases, leaving 5 bases not matched to a gene. The CDR3 covers 14 residues. CDR3 nucleotides: TGCAGTGCAATTACTAGCGGGGGGACCTACGAGCAGTACTTC. This encodes CSAITSGGTYEQYF.

With regard to this clonotype: An end of the junction does not agree with germline; a read error may underlie this. The genes are TRBV7-2 and TRBJ2-1; D unclear. The CDR3 consists of 15 residues. Germline loops: CDR1 SGHTA, CDR2 FQGNSA. CDR3 DNA: TGTGCCAGCAGCTTTAGGCTACCCTCCGACAATGAGCAGTTCTTC. Translated: CASSFRLPSDNEQFF.

The genes are TRBV25-1 and TRBJ2-2; D unclear. The CDR3 extends over 16 amino acids. Germline CDR1 reads MGHDK; CDR2 reads SYGVNS. V lost 1 base and J lost 6, with 15 bases in between. The CDR3 protein is CASSESGLFFPGELFF. DNA of the CDR3: TGTGCCAGCAGTGAATCTGGTCTCTTCTTCCCCGGGGAGCTGTTTTTT.

In its sample, this clonotype was seen many times. The V call is TRBV12-3 or TRBV12-4, the J call TRBJ1-5; D gene ambiguous. This CDR3 spans 12 amino acids. V shed 4 bases and J shed 0 bases, with 1 base lying between them. The CDR3, as DNA: TGTGCCAGCAGTTATAGCAATCAGCCCCAGCATTTT. Its protein product is CASSYSNQPQHF.

The V call is TRBV10-3, the J call TRBJ2-7; maybe TRBD2 (5 bases). V lost 3 bases and J 2 bases, leaving 11 bases between the germline ends. Germline CDR1 ENHRY, CDR2 SYGVKD. The CDR3 is made up of 14 amino acids. The CDR3 sequence: CAISEMGRTYEQYF. The CDR3 nucleotides are TGTGCCATCAGTGAAATGGGGAGAACCTACGAGCAGTACTTC.

This chain uses TRBV20-1 with TRBJ1-1; D is unresolved. Germline V gene data show CDR1 as DFQATT and CDR2 as SNEGSKA (reference sequence). The CDR3 extends over 15 amino acids. V was clipped by 5 bases and J by 0 bases, with 16 bases between them. The CDR3 loop is CSACIPEGMNTEAFF. The CDR3 DNA reads as TGCAGTGCTTGCATCCCCGAGGGCATGAACACTGAAGCTTTCTTT.

This clonotype was seen repeatedly, ten times or more. The V and J genes are TRBV7-2 and TRBJ1-2; D not resolved. Trimming removed 2 bases from V and 4 bases from J, with 8 bases in between. Germline values: CDR1 SGHTA, CDR2 FQGNSA. The CDR3 length is 13 residues. CDR3 bases: TGTGCCAGCAGCTTACAAGAACTCTATGGCTACACCTTC. Translating it yields CASSLQELYGYTF.

The J gene is TRBJ1-4, the V gene TRBV15, with 10 positions matching TRBD1. The CDR3 runs 16 residues. Germline values: CDR1 LNHNV, CDR2 YYDKDF (reference sequence). V shed 0 bases and J 7 bases; nucleotides not matched to a gene: 5. The CDR3 loop reads CATSRDGTGVTEKLFF. CDR3 sequence (DNA): TGTGCCACCAGCAGAGATGGGACAGGGGTTACTGAAAAACTGTTTTTT.

The J gene is TRBJ2-3, the V gene TRBV20-1; 11 nucleotides align to TRBD2. This CDR3 is built from 13 residues. The trim removed 3 bases at V and 10 bases at J, leaving 6 bases unmatched. The germline CDR1 and CDR2 sequences are DFQATT and SNEGSKA (reference sequence). The CDR3 DNA reads as TGCAGTGCTAGGCTAGCGGGGGGCACCGCGCAGTATTTT. It encodes CSARLAGGTAQYF.

The chain's CDR3 is CASNIGSYNEQFF. The CDR3, as DNA: TGTGCCAGCAATATAGGTTCCTACAATGAGCAGTTCTTC. The J gene is TRBJ2-1, the V gene TRBV6-6; D is unclear. This CDR3 has 13 amino acids. Germline lookup yields CDR1 MNHNY and CDR2 SVGAGI (reference sequence). V was trimmed by 7 bases and J by 1 base, leaving 8 bases between them.

V usage is TRBV20-1 and J usage is TRBJ2-3; TRBD1 matches 9 bases. The CDR3 loop spans 14 amino acids. In germline, CDR1 is DFQATT, CDR2 SNEGSKA (reference sequence). V was clipped by 4 bases and J by 5 bases; unmatched bases: 7. CDR3 coding DNA: TGCAGTGCTACTCCCCAGGGACAGGGAGATACGCAGTATTTT. The encoded protein is CSATPQGQGDTQYF.

The sample holds many counts of this clonotype. The rearrangement uses TRBV10-1 and TRBJ2-7; D may be TRBD1 (5 bases). Germline CDR1 and CDR2: WNHNN and SYGVQD (reference sequence). The CDR3 is made up of 12 amino acids. The germline V and J ends were trimmed by 6 bases and 0 bases, with 6 bases remaining between them. The CDR3 DNA follows: TGCGCCAGCAGAGACAGCTCCTACGAGCAGTACTTC. This sequence encodes CASRDSSYEQYF.

A note on this clonotype: The germline gene is not matched at one end of the junction; a read error may be the cause. CDR3 residues: CASSLGFREETQYF. The DNA for the CDR3 is TGCGCAAGCAGCTTGGGGTTCAGAGAAGAGACCCAGTACTTC. The chain employs TRBV5-1 and TRBJ2-5; unclear D gene. CDR1 is SGHRS, CDR2 YFSETQ, per germline. This CDR3 is built from 14 residues.

The genes are TRBV10-2 and TRBJ1-6; D may be TRBD1 (5 bases). Trimming cost V 6 bases and J 14 bases, with 20 bases left between them. CDR3 length equals 14 residues. In germline, CDR1 is WSHSY, CDR2 SAAADI. CDR3 loop: CASRGGGSESALHF. CDR3 bases: TGCGCCAGCAGGGGTGGGGGGAGTGAGTCGGCCCTCCACTTT.

This chain uses TRBV12-3 or TRBV12-4 with TRBJ1-5; 8 positions agree with TRBD1. The trim removed 6 bases at V and 6 bases at J, leaving 7 bases unmatched. This CDR3 spans 14 amino acids. The CDR3 sequence: CASRNTDRGQPQHF. The CDR3 DNA reads TGTGCCAGCAGGAATACCGACAGGGGTCAGCCCCAGCATTTT.

The chain employs TRBV5-1 and TRBJ2-7; TRBD1 aligns across 8 bases. Germline V gives CDR1 SGHRS, CDR2 YFSETQ. V was clipped by 4 bases and J by 5 bases; unmatched bases: 5. The CDR3 is made up of 13 amino acids. For the CDR3, the DNA is TGCGCCAGCAGCGTGGCAGGGGGCCACGAGCAGTACTTC. Translating it yields CASSVAGGHEQYF.

The chain joins TRBV29-1 to TRBJ1-1; D gene uncertain. Trimming removed 1 base at V and 1 base at J, with 7 bases between. This CDR3 has 13 amino acids. Germline CDR1 is SQVTM and CDR2 is ANQGSEA. Here the CDR3 DNA reads TGCAGCGTTGAAGTGTTGGAGAACACTGAAGCTTTCTTT. Residues: CSVEVLENTEAFF.

This clonotype occurred many times. The CDR3: CASSSKDTGNTGELFF. The CDR3 nucleotides read TGTGCCAGCAGCTCAAAGGATACAGGGAACACCGGGGAGCTGTTTTTT. The chain is built from TRBV5-5 and TRBJ2-2; perhaps TRBD1 as D (5 bases). CDR1 and CDR2 from the germline V gene are SGHKS and YYEKEE (reference sequence). The CDR3 length is 16 residues. V dropped 3 bases and J dropped 1 base, with 13 bases sitting between them. Filled out from reference TRBV5-5 and TRBJ2-2, the complete variable domain reads DAGVTQSPTHLIKTRGQQVTLRCSPISGHKSVSWYQQVLGQGPQFIFQYYEKEERGRGNFPDRFSARQFPNYSSELNVNALLLGDSALYLCASSSKDTGNTGELFFGEGSRLTVL.

Many counts were recorded for this clonotype. This chain joins TRBV7-3 and TRBJ2-3; TRBD1 matches 8 bases. This CDR3 region has 16 residues. Trimming removed 2 bases from V and 4 bases from J; junction bases left unmatched: 8. Germline CDR1 is SGHTA and CDR2 is FQGTGA. This chain's CDR3 is CASSLRSVTGADTQYF. In DNA form, the CDR3 reads TGTGCCAGCAGCTTACGTAGCGTGACAGGGGCAGATACGCAGTATTTT.

This clonotype came up a few times. The chain joins TRBV29-1 to TRBJ1-1; D unclear. V gave up 3 bases and J gave up 3 bases, with 11 bases separating them. CDR1 is SQVTM, CDR2 ANQGSEA, per germline. This CDR3 has 13 residues. The DNA of the CDR3 is TGCAGCGTTGATCGGAGGGTTGACACTGAAGCTTTCTTT. It yields the protein CSVDRRVDTEAFF. Combining the CDR3 with reference TRBV29-1 and TRBJ1-1 gives the whole variable domain SAVISQKPSRDICQRGTSLTIQCQVDSQVTMMFWYRQQPGQSLTLIATANQGSEATYESGFVIDKFPISRPNLTFSTLTVSNMSPEDSSIYLCSVDRRVDTEAFFGQGTRLTVV.

The gene calls are TRBV20-1 and TRBJ2-7; D call uncertain. Looked up from germline, CDR1 is DFQATT and CDR2 is SNEGSKA (reference sequence). The length of the CDR3 is 14 residues. The V gene lost 0 bases and the J gene lost 6 bases, with 15 bases spanning the gap. This CDR3 is CSAREAPYSGEQYF. The CDR3 coding sequence is TGCAGTGCTAGAGAGGCGCCGTACTCCGGCGAGCAGTACTTC.

This clonotype was recorded a few times. With a much larger clone just one base away, this may be a read error. This rearrangement joins TRBV10-3 to TRBJ2-2; the D gene is possibly TRBD1 (5 bases). Germline V gene lookup returns CDR1 ENHRY and CDR2 SYGVKD. Trimming took off 10 bases at V and 0 bases at J, with 18 bases between the two ends. There are 16 residues in the CDR3. The CDR3: CASIPWGTSNTGELFF. DNA of the CDR3: TGTGCCAGCATTCCGTGGGGCACTTCGAACACCGGGGAGCTGTTTTTT.

This chain uses TRBV7-8 with TRBJ2-7; possible D gene TRBD1, 5 bases. This CDR3 region has 15 residues. CDR1 is SGHVS and CDR2 is FQNEAQ in the germline V gene. Trimming pared 6 bases from V and 13 bases from J, leaving 28 bases between. CDR3 residues: CASSGQGRTEASFYF. In nucleotides, the CDR3 is TGTGCCAGCAGTGGTCAGGGTCGAACTGAAGCTTCCTTTTACTTC. Variable domain in full (rest from reference TRBV7-8 and TRBJ2-7): GAGVSQSPRYKVAKRGQDVALRCDPISGHVSLFWYQQALGQGPEFLTYFQNEAQLDKSGLPSDRFFAERPEGSVSTLKIQRTQQEDSAVYLCASSGQGRTEASFYFGPGTRLTVT.

This clonotype was recorded many times. The rearrangement joins TRBV11-3 to TRBJ2-1; 7 bases map to TRBD2. Per the germline V gene, CDR1 is SGHNT and CDR2 is YENEEA. V shed 4 bases and J 7 bases; nucleotides not matched to a gene: 10. This CDR3 comprises 15 residues. CDR3 sequence reads: CASSYTIAGQNEQFF. In DNA, the CDR3 is TGTGCCAGCAGCTATACCATAGCGGGTCAGAATGAGCAGTTCTTC. Full variable domain (missing parts from reference TRBV11-3 and TRBJ2-1): EAGVVQSPRYKIIEKKQPVAFWCNPISGHNTLYWYLQNLGQGPELLIRYENEEAVDDSQLPKDRFSAERLKGVDSTLKIQPAELGDSAVYLCASSYTIAGQNEQFFGPGTRLTVL.

The J gene is TRBJ1-2, the V gene TRBV20-1, with TRBD1 matching over 8 bases. There are 12 residues in the CDR3. After removal of 6 bases from V and 12 bases from J, the junction contained 12 bases not matched to a gene. The germline V gene has CDR1 DFQATT and CDR2 SNEGSKA (reference sequence). The CDR3, as DNA: TGCAGTGCCCTGGAGACAGGGGTGGGAAACACCTTC. As protein: CSALETGVGNTF.